This TCR beta chain is drawn from a study of T cell responses to AZD1222 COVID-19 vaccine. Regarding the study as a whole: Of spike-specific TCRs, nearly half reportedly target regions left unmutated in variants. Distributed over spike, vaccine-associated CD4 TCRs predominated at 160-218 and 743-854. There were repertoire samples only from the period after the peak T cell response.

Germline CDR1 reads MGHDK; CDR2 reads SYGVNS. CDR3 length equals 11 residues. V dropped 5 bases and J dropped 10; count of bases not matched to a gene: 3. Data came from immunoSEQ multiplex PCR; TCRdb stores just in-frame clones and leaves some out. The sample lists about 160,000 clones; about 89% were seen once. This clone was observed a single time. Its specificity is not known. This specimen consisted of peripheral blood, obtained on day 0 of AZD1222 vaccination. The rearrangement links TRBV25-1 to TRBJ1-1, with 8 bases fitting TRBD1. The clonotype was recovered from an adult in good health. CDR3 amino acids: CASSRTGTAFF. The CDR3 DNA reads as TGTGCCAGCAGTAGGACAGGGACAGCTTTCTTT.